Each of the 21 T cell receptor beta chains below was sequenced from the same sample in a study of blood T cell repertoires in COVID-19. The data were produced by immunoSEQ multiplex PCR, yet TCRdb's version contains in-frame clones alone and is incomplete. The sample has 40,000 to 60,000 clones, just over 85% seen once. Sequencing was carried out using peripheral blood. These receptors originate from a woman aged 80 or over with COVID-19, enrolled during active disease.

The genes are TRBV2 and TRBJ1-6; no reliable D call. This CDR3 has 15 amino acids. CDR1 and CDR2 (germline): SNHLY, FYNNEI. Trimming left V 5 bases short and J 10 bases short, with 18 bases between. Written as DNA, the CDR3 is TGTGCCAGCAGTCCCCTTCGGGCCCGGGGATCACCCCTCCACTTT. It specifies CASSPLRARGSPLHF. The full variable domain, with the rest looked up from reference TRBV2 and TRBJ1-6, is EPEVTQTPSHQVTQMGQEVILRCVPISNHLYFYWYRQILGQKVEFLVSFYNNEISEKSEIFDDQFSVERPDGSNFTLKIRSTKLEDSAMYFCASSPLRARGSPLHFGNGTRLTVT.

In regard to this clone: The junction does not match germline at one end; this may be a read error. V is TRBV18 and J is TRBJ1-1; D uncertain. The CDR3 totals 15 residues. CDR1 KGHSH and CDR2 LQKENI come from the germline V gene. The CDR3 here is CASSPPAARGTEAFF. Written as DNA, the CDR3 is TGTGCCAGCTCCCCACCAGCGGCCCGAGGGACTGAAGCTTTCTTT. Combining the CDR3 with reference TRBV18 and TRBJ1-1 gives the whole variable domain NAGVMQNPRHLVRRRGQEARLRCSPMKGHSHVYWYRQLPEEGLKFMVYLQKENIIDESGMPKERFSAEFPKEGPSILRIQQVVRGDSAAYFCASSPPAARGTEAFFGQGTRLTVV.

V and J are TRBV9 and TRBJ1-3; 9 nucleotides match TRBD1. Trimming took 3 bases from V and 2 from J; bases not matched to a gene: 6. From germline, CDR1 is SGDLS and CDR2 YYNGEE. The CDR3 totals 16 residues. CDR3 sequence: CASSATGGTAGNTIYF. The CDR3 DNA follows: TGTGCCAGCAGCGCGACAGGGGGTACTGCTGGAAACACCATATATTTT.

The chain has TRBV27 and TRBJ2-7; no firm D call. V lost 2 bases and J 0 bases, leaving 5 bases between the germline ends. CDR1 is MNHEY and CDR2 is SMNVEV in the germline V gene (reference sequence). The CDR3 has 13 residues. In nucleotides, the CDR3 is TGTGCCAGCAGTTTACTTAGCTCCTACGAGCAGTACTTC. Its translation: CASSLLSSYEQYF.

The J gene is TRBJ2-7, the V gene TRBV27, with TRBD2 matching 9 bases. The CDR3 sequence is 15 residues long. Germline V gene data show CDR1 as MNHEY and CDR2 as SMNVEV (reference sequence). With V trimmed by 3 bases and J by 5 bases, 8 bases remained unmatched. The CDR3 loop reads CASSFRRGRADEQYF. The CDR3 DNA reads as TGTGCCAGCAGTTTTCGGCGCGGGAGGGCCGACGAGCAGTACTTC.

This clone was recorded a few times. The chain uses TRBV7-6 and TRBJ2-7; TRBD1 matches 10 bases. V was pared by 2 bases and J by 5 bases, with 6 bases of the junction left unmatched. The CDR3 has 15 residues. Germline V lookup: CDR1 SGHVS, CDR2 FNYEAQ. The DNA of the CDR3 is TGTGCCAGCAGCTTACTGGGACAGGGGATGAACGAGCAGTACTTC. Amino acid sequence: CASSLLGQGMNEQYF.

This chain joins TRBV7-2 and TRBJ1-5; D not certain. The V gene lost 0 bases and the J gene lost 6 bases, with 9 bases spanning the gap. This CDR3 is 14 amino acids long. Per germline, CDR1 SGHTA and CDR2 FQGNSA. The CDR3 sequence: CASSLARFGQPQHF. DNA of the CDR3: TGTGCCAGCAGCTTAGCCAGGTTCGGTCAGCCCCAGCATTTT.

J is TRBJ1-1 and V is TRBV9; no clear D gene. This CDR3 has 14 amino acids. V was trimmed by 0 bases and J by 7 bases, leaving 13 bases between them. Germline CDR1 SGDLS, CDR2 YYNGEE. CDR3 DNA: TGTGCCAGCAGCGTAGGCAGCTCAGCGCGTGAAGCTTTCTTT. Translation: CASSVGSSAREAFF.

The J gene is TRBJ2-1, the V gene TRBV7-8; 14 bases match TRBD2. J lost 9 bases, V lost 4 bases, and 17 bases had no gene match. The CDR3 contains 19 residues. Looked up from germline, CDR1 is SGHVS and CDR2 is FQNEAQ. In DNA, the CDR3 is TGTGCCAGCAGCTCGCAAACGACTAGCGGGAGGGCCCGCCCGCTTGAGCAGTTCTTC. Its protein is CASSSQTTSGRARPLEQFF.

The V call is TRBV18, the J call TRBJ1-4; TRBD1 aligns across 9 bases. V lost 5 bases to trimming and J lost 4 bases; unmatched junction nucleotides: 5. Germline CDR1 and CDR2: KGHSH and LQKENI. CDR3 length: 15 amino acids. The CDR3 sequence is CASSLNRGHNEKLFF. In DNA, the CDR3 is TGTGCCAGCTCATTAAACAGGGGGCATAATGAAAAACTGTTTTTT.

The chain employs TRBV7-8 and TRBJ1-2; a possible D gene is TRBD1 (5 bases). Germline loops: CDR1 SGHVS, CDR2 FQNEAQ. With 8 bases removed from V and 8 bases from J, the gap between germline ends came to 18 bases. The CDR3 covers 13 residues. The CDR3 loop is CASSAFLRGGYTF. The CDR3 nucleotides are TGTGCCAGCTCGGCCTTCTTAAGGGGCGGCTACACCTTC.

V gene TRBV19 combines with J gene TRBJ2-7, with 7 bases lining up with TRBD2. With V trimmed by 3 bases and J by 3 bases, 8 bases remained unmatched. The germline CDR1 and CDR2 sequences are LNHDA and SQIVND (reference sequence). This CDR3 is built from 15 residues. The DNA of the CDR3 is TGTGCCAGTAGTATCCCAAGCGGGAAAGGCTACGAGCAGTACTTC. Protein sequence: CASSIPSGKGYEQYF.

This clone was detected only once. The V call is TRBV7-2, the J call TRBJ1-2; TRBD1 matches 8 bases. CDR3 size: 15 residues. V shed 3 bases, J shed 3 bases, and the junction held 6 bases outside the gene matches. Germline V gives CDR1 SGHTA, CDR2 FQGNSA. For the CDR3, the DNA is TGTGCCAGCAGCTTTGACCAGGGGGCCTACTATGGCTACACCTTC. This gives the protein CASSFDQGAYYGYTF.

V and J are TRBV6-5 and TRBJ2-1; 8 bases align to TRBD2. The germline gives CDR1 MNHEY, CDR2 SVGAGI. V lost 7 bases and J lost 6; bases outside the gene matches: 11. The CDR3 has 15 residues. CDR3 DNA: TGTGCCAGCAAAGCCACTAGCGGCCCTCTCAATGAGCAGTTCTTC. The encoded protein is CASKATSGPLNEQFF.

As to this clone: One end of the junction varies from germline; a read error may be responsible. V usage is TRBV9 and J usage is TRBJ2-2; 9 nucleotides match TRBD1. CDR1 and CDR2 (germline): SGDLS, YYNGEE. This CDR3 is 17 amino acids long. The CDR3 reads CASSVDRGRPNTGELFF. Here the CDR3 DNA reads TGTGCCAGCAGCGTAGACAGGGGGCGACCCAACACTGGGGAGCTGTTTTTT.

The V and J genes are TRBV10-1 and TRBJ2-1; 14 nucleotides align to TRBD2. Germline V CDR1 and CDR2: WNHNN, SYGVQD (reference sequence). V was clipped by 3 bases and J by 8 bases; unmatched bases: 6. This CDR3 is 16 amino acids long. This CDR3 is CASSEGGLAGADEQFF. CDR3 nucleotide sequence: TGCGCCAGCAGTGAAGGGGGACTAGCGGGGGCCGATGAGCAGTTCTTC.

The chain combines TRBV2 with TRBJ2-3, with D perhaps matching TRBD2 (6 bases). V dropped 7 bases and J dropped 0 bases, with 17 bases sitting between them. CDR3 length: 16 residues. The germline V gene has CDR1 SNHLY and CDR2 FYNNEI. In DNA form, the CDR3 reads TGTGCCAGCATGGAGGGTTATACGGGGAGCACAGATACGCAGTATTTT. Protein product: CASMEGYTGSTDTQYF. The variable domain in full, with the rest retrieved from reference TRBV2 and TRBJ2-3, is EPEVTQTPSHQVTQMGQEVILRCVPISNHLYFYWYRQILGQKVEFLVSFYNNEISEKSEIFDDQFSVERPDGSNFTLKIRSTKLEDSAMYFCASMEGYTGSTDTQYFGPGTRLTVL.

This clone has more than one count but fewer than ten. The gene calls are TRBV29-1 and TRBJ2-2, with D possibly TRBD1 on 5 matching bases. The V and J ends lost 1 base and 4 bases respectively, with 10 bases between them. The germline V gene encodes CDR1 SQVTM and CDR2 ANQGSEA. CDR3 length equals 14 residues. The CDR3 DNA is TGCAGCGTTGAAGTCCAGGGATTCACCGGGGAGCTGTTTTTT. Translating it yields CSVEVQGFTGELFF.

The chain has TRBV7-2 and TRBJ2-7; 11 nucleotides agree with TRBD2. Trimming removed 6 bases from V and 2 bases from J; junction bases left unmatched: 3. Germline CDR1 and CDR2: SGHTA and FQGNSA. CDR3 size: 14 residues. In nucleotides, the CDR3 is TGTGCCAGCAGAGGTAGCGGGGGGGCCTACGAGCAGTACTTC. It encodes CASRGSGGAYEQYF. The whole variable domain, remainder taken from reference TRBV7-2 and TRBJ2-7, is GAGVSQSPSNKVTEKGKDVELRCDPISGHTALYWYRQSLGQGLEFLIYFQGNSAPDKSGLPSDRFSAERTGGSVSTLTIQRTQQEDSAVYLCASRGSGGAYEQYFGPGTRLTVT.

The chain links TRBV19 to TRBJ2-2, with a tentative D call TRBD2 (6 bases). V was cut by 5 bases and J by 4 bases, with 20 bases left in between. This CDR3 has 17 amino acids. Germline lookup yields CDR1 LNHDA and CDR2 SQIVND (reference sequence). CDR3 DNA sequence: TGTGCCAGTAGTCCGGGGCGGGGTAGCGGTACCACCGGGGAGCTGTTTTTT. Its protein product is CASSPGRGSGTTGELFF.

V is TRBV27 and J is TRBJ1-1; TRBD1 matches 11 bases. The germline V gene has CDR1 MNHEY and CDR2 SMNVEV (reference sequence). There are 13 residues in the CDR3. After removal of 6 bases from V and 11 bases from J, the junction contained 8 bases not matched to a gene. In DNA, the CDR3 is TGTGCCAGCAGACCCTGGACAGGGGGCCTGGCTTTCTTT. Protein sequence: CASRPWTGGLAFF.